This TCR beta chain was sequenced for a study of blood T cells in healthy people across ages (dated by TCRdb to between 2014 and 2017). Regarding the study in general: In model experiments, roughly one uniquely barcoded TCR beta cDNA molecule per two T cells was captured by template switching. Using deep sequencing normalized with unique cDNA molecular identifiers, the study measured how TCR beta repertoire diversity changes with age. The donors were split into four age groups: young (average about 16 years), middle-aged (more than 35), aged (more than 60) and long-lived (under 90). To avoid experimental bias, donors of different ages were distributed randomly across sequencing lanes. Using the same blood draw, the study looked at two additional independent replicas of 1 million unique cDNA reads for two donors, one aged 18 to 29 and the other aged 80 or older. The research as a whole found: Conclusive comparison of naive and antigen-experienced compartments was prevented by the profiling of bulk unsorted PBMCs. Compared with the aged group, the long-lived group had more naive CD4+ T cells, fewer expanded clones and increased TCR diversity, suggesting age selection. Total diversity estimates from one million sequenced T cells were considered lower bounds and underestimates. Because donor CMV infection status was unknown, age-related changes in expanded clonotypes were potentially confounded. Observed TCR beta diversity per million T cells fell roughly linearly with age, and a significant reduction was already apparent by age around 44. Observed TCR beta diversity correlated strongly with the percentage of naive T cells measured by flow cytometry.

This clonotype has more than one count but fewer than ten. Its recognized antigen is unknown. No per-base quality is available; no much larger clone lies one base away. Spanning cysteine to phenylalanine, the CDR3 consists of 16 amino acids. CDR3 DNA only is kept here, 48 bases in frame from base 1. V lost 0 bases and J lost 0 bases; the stretch between them is 11 bases long. For CDR1 and CDR2, the germline V gene lists SGHTA and FQGNSA. Systemically healthy Caucasian individuals from Russia, some 38 in total and aged roughly 6 to 100 years, were included as donors. Each donor gave 8 to 10 milliliters of peripheral blood, drawn into EDTA-treated Vacutainer tubes. PBMCs were isolated by Ficoll-Paque density-gradient centrifugation, with at least 7 million obtained per sample. Total RNA, at least 5.5 micrograms per sample, was extracted from PBMCs with Trizol reagent. Naive CD45RAhigh/CD27high T cell percentages were measured by flow cytometry on a PBMC aliquot from every donor.

The library came from 5' RACE. Sequenced using an Illumina HiSeq 2500. A second PCR of roughly 7 to 11 cycles was performed with a sample-barcoded 5' primer and a J-beta primer mix. A unique molecular identifier was introduced onto each TCR beta cDNA molecule by a template-switch 5' adaptor carrying 12 random nucleotides. At least 2.5 million CDR3-containing paired-end reads were obtained from each sample. The Mint cDNA synthesis kit, primed by a TRBC-specific oligonucleotide, was used to synthesize first-strand cDNA from all RNA. After uracil-DNA glycosylase treatment, a first 18-cycle PCR used universal primers M1SS and BC2_uni_R on all cDNA. The study's processing was this. Normalization of each sample was performed by random selection of 1 million high-quality reads, each carrying a distinct molecular identifier. Reads sharing molecular identifiers were discarded rather than binned into consensus sequences. MiTCR, run with a Q25 quality threshold and the strictest error-elimination algorithm, handled CDR3 identification, clonotype clustering and error correction. A nonparametric unseen species model using Euler transformation provided a lower-bound estimate of total TCR beta diversity. Starting from the raw public reads, TCRdb applied fastp trimming at Q25, assembled clones with MiXCR and retained in-frame beta chains. Rows with a matching CDR3 protein are joined into one entry that keeps the most common DNA and genes. TCRdb's processing, not the study's, gives the V and J calls here. Recorded for this sample are roughly 730,000 distinct CDR3 sequences; about 56% of them occurred a single time. Roughly 24% of the sample goes to the ten largest clones.

Input material: blood. The V gene is TRBV7-2 and the J gene is TRBJ1-2, and perhaps TRBD1 as D gene, on 6 matching bases. The clonotype originates from a man aged 35 to 55 in good health. The DNA sequence is as follows: TGTGCCAGCAGCTTAGCCTCGAGGACAGCTAACTATGGCTACACCTTC. Protein translation: CASSLASRTANYGYTF.